The 6 T cell receptor beta chains presented below share a single source sample, sequenced in a study of CD8+ T cells in alopecia areata. After isolation, RNA underwent reverse transcription to generate cDNA as the sequencing template. Only in-frame clones appear in the TCRdb table, and some are missing; sequencing was by immunoSEQ multiplex PCR. The sample holds 180,000 or so clones, roughly 60% seen once. Material: CD4+ T cells sorted from blood, obtained at week 0. Source of these receptors: a human donor with alopecia areata.

V is TRBV13 and J is TRBJ1-1; 10 bases are a match to TRBD1. J lost 1 base, V lost 4 bases, and 0 bases had no gene match. There are 14 residues in the CDR3. Germline-derived CDR1 and CDR2 are PRHDT and FYEKMQ (reference sequence). The CDR3 is CASSWTGGNTEAFF. CDR3 sequence (DNA): TGTGCCAGCAGCTGGACAGGGGGGAACACTGAAGCTTTCTTT.

The chain joins TRBV30 to TRBJ1-1; D is possibly TRBD1 (6 bases). This CDR3 region has 13 residues. Germline V CDR1 and CDR2: GTSNPN, SVGIG (reference sequence). Trimming took off 4 bases at V and 1 base at J, with 10 bases between the two ends. The CDR3 nucleotides are TGTGCCTGGAACGACAGGAGGAACACTGAAGCTTTCTTT. Protein sequence: CAWNDRRNTEAFF.

The chain links TRBV10-3 to TRBJ1-5; TRBD1 might be the D (5 bases). CDR3 size: 13 residues. V gave up 6 bases and J gave up 7 bases, with 13 bases separating them. Germline values: CDR1 ENHRY, CDR2 SYGVKD. CDR3 sequence (DNA): TGTGCCATCAGCGGGGGGTCGAGGCAGCCCCAGCATTTT. Translated: CAISGGSRQPQHF.

In this sample, this clone turned up a few times. The chain recombines TRBV20-1 with TRBJ2-7; D gene unclear. The CDR3 has 11 residues. Trimming removed 1 base from V and 5 bases from J, with 6 bases in between. Germline CDR1 DFQATT, CDR2 SNEGSKA (reference sequence). CDR3 DNA sequence: TGCAGTGCTAGAGTTATGAACGAGCAGTACTTC. Its translation is CSARVMNEQYF.

This chain uses TRBV13 with TRBJ2-3; 8 bases fit TRBD1. The J segment lost 13 bases and the V segment lost 2 bases, leaving 8 bases of the junction unmatched. The germline CDR1 and CDR2 sequences are PRHDT and FYEKMQ (reference sequence). This CDR3 is 13 amino acids long. The CDR3 protein is CASSLTRQGAKYF. The CDR3 nucleotides are TGTGCCAGCAGCTTAACGCGGCAGGGGGCGAAGTATTTT.

This chain connects TRBV10-3 to TRBJ1-2; D remains unclear. Germline lookup yields CDR1 ENHRY and CDR2 SYGVKD. This CDR3 region has 15 residues. Trimming shortened V by 2 bases and J by 0 bases, and 10 bases separated the two germline ends. CDR3 in DNA: TGTGCCATCAGTGAGAGGTGGAGGGCTAACTATGGCTACACCTTC. It encodes CAISERWRANYGYTF.